These 5 T cell receptor beta chains originate from one sample sequenced in a study of read filtering for tumor transcriptome and immune sequencing. This library used about 360 ng RNA and molecular barcoded adaptors spanning alpha/delta and beta/gamma chains. TCRdb reprocessed the reads via MiXCR and lists one record per CDR3 protein. Of approximately 58,000 distinct CDR3 sequences listed, 20% to 25% are singletons. Material for sequencing was a population of CD138-negative cells sorted from bone marrow. These receptors were taken from a donor at least 40 years old with multiple myeloma.

This clonotype was seen repeatedly, ten times or more. V and J are TRBV7-9 and TRBJ1-1, with D unresolved. V dropped 2 bases and J dropped 0 bases, with 7 bases sitting between them. Germline V gives CDR1 SEHNR, CDR2 FQNEAQ (reference sequence). This CDR3 has 14 residues. The CDR3 region has the DNA TGTGCCAGCAGCTTAAATGCAGTGAACACTGAAGCTTTCTTT. It translates to CASSLNAVNTEAFF.

This clonotype was picked up many times. This rearrangement joins TRBV28 to TRBJ2-5, with D possibly TRBD2 on 7 matching bases. Trimming removed 8 bases at V and 5 bases at J, with 18 bases between. Germline CDR1 is MDHEN and CDR2 is SYDVKM. The CDR3 is made up of 14 amino acids. CDR3 region: CASQFWGGQETQYF. DNA of the CDR3: TGTGCCAGCCAGTTTTGGGGGGGGCAGGAGACCCAGTACTTC.

V gene TRBV19 combines with J gene TRBJ2-3; D ambiguous. CDR3 length: 12 amino acids. Germline V gives CDR1 LNHDA, CDR2 SQIVND (reference sequence). V was shortened by 4 bases and J by 5 bases, with 7 bases between the two germline ends. The DNA of the CDR3 is TGTGCCAGTAGTACCCCTAGAGATACGCAGTATTTT. Amino acids: CASSTPRDTQYF.

About this clonotype: The germline gene is not matched at one end of the junction; a read error may be the cause. This chain links TRBV3-1 with TRBJ2-1; 12 bases match TRBD2. This CDR3 has 19 amino acids. CDR1 is LGHDT, CDR2 YNNKEL, per germline (reference sequence). In nucleotides, the CDR3 is TGTGCCAGCAGCCCCCGACTAGCGGGAGCTAAGAGCACCTACAATGAGCAGTCCTTC. Amino acid sequence: CASSPRLAGAKSTYNEQSF.

The rearrangement joins TRBV5-5 to TRBJ1-2; a possible D gene is TRBD1 (5 bases). V lost 0 bases and J 8 bases, leaving 11 bases between the germline ends. This CDR3 is built from 13 residues. Germline V gene sequence: CDR1 SGHKS, CDR2 YYEKEE (reference sequence). For the CDR3, the DNA is TGTGCCAGCAGCTTGGCCAGGGATGAAGGCTACACCTTC. Its protein product is CASSLARDEGYTF.